What follows are 20 T cell receptor beta chains derived from one specimen sequenced in a study of OX40 agonist ivuxolimab in advanced cancers. Using immunoSEQ multiplex PCR, the repertoire was profiled, and TCRdb retains in-frame clones only, with some absent. The sample includes 56,000 or so clones, roughly 85% of them seen just once. The specimen was CD4+ or CD8+ T cells sorted from blood, collected in a trial of the OX40 agonist ivuxolimab. All receptors derive from an adult with an advanced solid tumor such as melanoma, head and neck, liver or kidney cancer.

V is TRBV18 and J is TRBJ1-1, with a weak D call TRBD1 (5 bases). This CDR3 contains 13 residues. V lost 4 bases, J lost 1 base, and 7 bases lay in between. Germline CDR1 is KGHSH and CDR2 is LQKENI. The DNA of the CDR3 is TGTGCCAGCTCACTGGACAAGAACACTGAAGCTTTCTTT. The encoded protein is CASSLDKNTEAFF. Full variable domain (missing parts from reference TRBV18 and TRBJ1-1): NAGVMQNPRHLVRRRGQEARLRCSPMKGHSHVYWYRQLPEEGLKFMVYLQKENIIDESGMPKERFSAEFPKEGPSILRIQQVVRGDSAAYFCASSLDKNTEAFFGQGTRLTVV.

Comment on this clone: Germline is not matched at one junction end, which may reflect a read error. The chain combines TRBV7-3 with TRBJ2-1; D gene ambiguous. Germline V gene sequence: CDR1 SGHTA, CDR2 FQGTGA. The CDR3 runs 16 residues. The CDR3 region is CASGLSAPDLYNEQFF. The CDR3, as DNA: TGTGCCAGCGGCTTAAGTGCGCCCGACCTTTACAATGAGCAGTTCTTC.

The V gene is TRBV7-9, the J gene TRBJ2-1; the D gene could be TRBD1 or TRBD2 (7 bases each). V was pared by 5 bases and J by 4 bases, with 15 bases between. The CDR3 sequence is 15 residues long. Germline CDR1 is SEHNR and CDR2 is FQNEAQ (reference sequence). The CDR3 loop is CASSGGGGAYNEQFF. In DNA, the CDR3 is TGTGCCAGCAGCGGGGGAGGGGGCGCATACAATGAGCAGTTCTTC.

V usage is TRBV7-2 and J usage is TRBJ1-4, with TRBD1 matching 8 bases. This CDR3 has 17 amino acids. Germline-derived CDR1 and CDR2 are SGHTA and FQGNSA. After removal of 5 bases from V and 5 bases from J, the junction contained 13 bases not matched to a gene. The CDR3 DNA sequence: TGTGCCAGCAGCAGAGAGGGATTGAGGACAGGGAATGAAAAACTGTTTTTT. It yields the protein CASSREGLRTGNEKLFF.

V gene TRBV19 combines with J gene TRBJ2-3, with TRBD1 matching 10 bases. V lost 3 bases to trimming and J lost 6 bases; unmatched junction nucleotides: 3. The CDR3 covers 14 residues. Germline V gives CDR1 LNHDA, CDR2 SQIVND (reference sequence). Here the CDR3 reads CASSIGQGVDTQYF. For the CDR3, the DNA is TGTGCCAGTAGTATTGGACAGGGGGTGGATACGCAGTATTTT.

In its sample, this clone was seen once. The V and J genes are TRBV4-3 and TRBJ2-7; D uncertain. The CDR3 runs 14 residues. Looked up from germline, CDR1 is LGHNA and CDR2 is YSLEER. Trimming shortened V by 0 bases and J by 3 bases, and 9 bases separated the two germline ends. DNA for the CDR3: TGCGCCAGCAGCCAAGATTGGACCTACTACGAGCAGTACTTC. This encodes CASSQDWTYYEQYF.

This chain joins TRBV28 and TRBJ1-1; 12 nucleotides agree with TRBD1. This CDR3 is built from 14 residues. Germline V gene sequence: CDR1 MDHEN, CDR2 SYDVKM. The J segment lost 8 bases and the V segment lost 3 bases, leaving 4 bases of the junction unmatched. The CDR3 DNA reads TGTGCCAGCAGTTTGGGACAGGGGGCTGCCGAAGCTTTCTTT. Translation: CASSLGQGAAEAFF. Variable domain in full (rest from reference TRBV28 and TRBJ1-1): DVKVTQSSRYLVKRTGEKVFLECVQDMDHENMFWYRQDPGLGLRLIYFSYDVKMKEKGDIPEGYSVSREKKERFSLILESASTNQTSMYLCASSLGQGAAEAFFGQGTRLTVV.

V gene TRBV27 combines with J gene TRBJ2-3; 7 bases are a match to TRBD1. V was pared by 10 bases and J by 3 bases, with 7 bases of the junction left unmatched. The CDR3 is made up of 13 amino acids. Germline V CDR1 and CDR2: MNHEY, SMNVEV (reference sequence). The CDR3 region has the DNA TGTGCCACCATTCGACAGGGAACAGATACGCAGTATTTT. This translates into CATIRQGTDTQYF.

This chain links TRBV6-5 with TRBJ2-7; 8 bases fit TRBD1. Germline lookup yields CDR1 MNHEY and CDR2 SVGAGI. The CDR3 loop spans 15 amino acids. Trimming at V came to 6 bases and at J to 5 bases, leaving 12 bases not matched to a gene. This CDR3 reads CASSRPGQASHEQYF. The CDR3 DNA sequence: TGTGCCAGCAGCCGTCCGGGACAGGCCTCACACGAGCAGTACTTC.

This chain joins TRBV5-8 and TRBJ2-1; D is ambiguous. Germline V gives CDR1 SGHTS, CDR2 YDEGEE. V lost 7 bases, J lost 8 bases, and 10 bases lay in between. The CDR3 is made up of 11 amino acids. This chain's CDR3 is CASPKAYEQFF. The CDR3 DNA reads as TGTGCCAGCCCCAAAGCCTATGAGCAGTTCTTC.

The count of this clone is one. The gene calls are TRBV19 and TRBJ2-4, with 9 bases matching TRBD1. V was pared by 5 bases and J by 6 bases, with 8 bases of the junction left unmatched. Germline CDR1 reads LNHDA; CDR2 reads SQIVND (reference sequence). The CDR3 is 15 amino acids. CDR3 coding DNA: TGTGCCAGTAGTGGGCGCGACAGGGGGGGAAACATTCAGTACTTC. This gives the protein CASSGRDRGGNIQYF. Full variable domain (outside the CDR3, taken from reference TRBV19 and TRBJ2-4): DGGITQSPKYLFRKEGQNVTLSCEQNLNHDAMYWYRQDPGQGLRLIYYSQIVNDFQKGDIAEGYSVSREKKESFPLTVTSAQKNPTAFYLCASSGRDRGGNIQYFGAGTRLSVL.

The chain is built from TRBV7-2 and TRBJ2-1; possible D gene TRBD1, 6 bases. Germline CDR1 SGHTA, CDR2 FQGNSA. Trimming pared 5 bases from V and 4 bases from J, leaving 15 bases between. The CDR3 sequence is 15 residues long. DNA of the CDR3: TGTGCCAGCAGCACCTCAACAGGGACGTACAATGAGCAGTTCTTC. Amino acid sequence: CASSTSTGTYNEQFF.

This rearrangement joins TRBV11-1 to TRBJ2-2; D unclear. The ends were cut back, 8 bases at V and 3 bases at J, with 16 bases in the middle. The CDR3 totals 15 residues. Germline lookup yields CDR1 SGHAT and CDR2 FQDESV (reference sequence). CDR3 bases: TGTGCCAGCGCAGCAAGACTGGACGACACCGGGGAGCTGTTTTTT. It specifies CASAARLDDTGELFF.

The V and J genes are TRBV30 and TRBJ1-3, with D unclear. The CDR3 covers 13 residues. CDR1 is GTSNPN, CDR2 SVGIG, per germline (reference sequence). V lost 0 bases to trimming and J lost 4 bases, with 7 bases between them. DNA for the CDR3: TGTGCCTGGAGTGTAAGGCAGGGAAACACCATATATTTT. It translates to CAWSVRQGNTIYF.

This sequence joins TRBV11-2 and TRBJ1-2; D gene uncertain. Trimming took off 4 bases at V and 2 bases at J, with 8 bases between the two ends. CDR3 size: 13 residues. Per germline, CDR1 SGHAT and CDR2 FQNNGV. CDR3 amino acids: CASSSGRNYGYTF. CDR3 nucleotides: TGTGCCAGCAGCTCGGGGAGGAACTATGGCTACACCTTC.

This clone appeared a few times. This chain links TRBV30 with TRBJ1-6; the D gene is possibly TRBD1 (6 bases). V was shortened by 5 bases and J by 8 bases, with 16 bases between the two germline ends. The CDR3 contains 14 residues. Germline V gives CDR1 GTSNPN, CDR2 SVGIG (reference sequence). The CDR3: CAWVLGGNHSPLHF. For the CDR3, the DNA is TGTGCCTGGGTTTTGGGGGGCAACCATTCACCCCTCCACTTT.

The V call is TRBV27, the J call TRBJ1-2, with 8 bases identical to TRBD1. The V segment lost 5 bases and the J segment 4 bases; nucleotides outside the gene matches: 6. CDR1 and CDR2 (germline): MNHEY, SMNVEV (reference sequence). This CDR3 has 14 residues. The chain's CDR3 is CASSPRQGFYGYTF. In nucleotides, the CDR3 is TGTGCCAGCAGTCCCCGACAGGGGTTCTATGGCTACACCTTC.

V and J are TRBV2 and TRBJ2-5, with D perhaps TRBD1 or TRBD2 (6 bases each). The CDR3 runs to 12 residues. Germline CDR1 and CDR2: SNHLY and FYNNEI. V shed 6 bases and J shed 5 bases, with 10 bases lying between them. The CDR3 DNA sequence: TGTGCCAGCAGGCAGGGGAGGGAGACCCAGTACTTC. Translating it yields CASRQGRETQYF.

V is TRBV5-4 and J is TRBJ1-2; D is uncertain. Germline assignment: CDR1 SGHNT and CDR2 YYREEE (reference sequence). V lost 0 bases, J lost 5 bases, and 11 bases lay in between. The CDR3 contains 14 residues. The CDR3 region is CASSLVRDWYGYTF. The CDR3 DNA reads TGTGCCAGCAGCTTGGTTCGGGATTGGTATGGCTACACCTTC.

The J gene is TRBJ1-3, the V gene TRBV5-6; D is ambiguous. Germline V gives CDR1 SGHDT, CDR2 YYEEEE. Trimming stripped 3 bases from V and 0 bases from J, with 10 bases between. CDR3 size: 15 residues. CDR3 residues: CASSSKESSGNTIYF. The CDR3 DNA sequence: TGTGCCAGCAGCTCGAAGGAGAGCTCTGGAAACACCATATATTTT. The whole variable domain, remainder taken from reference TRBV5-6 and TRBJ1-3, is DAGVTQSPTHLIKTRGQQVTLRCSPKSGHDTVSWYQQALGQGPQFIFQYYEEEERQRGNFPDRFSGHQFPNYSSELNVNALLLGDSALYLCASSSKESSGNTIYFGEGSWLTVV.